The clone carrying this T cell receptor (beta chain) occurred a few times. Building the TCR beta libraries relied on iRepertoire HTBI primers, and CDR3 regions underwent Arm-PCR. TCRdb re-analysed the multiplex PCR reads in MiXCR, keeping a single row per CDR3 protein. The data show 350,000 to 450,000 distinct CDR3 sequences, less than 25% seen once. These data are taken from a study of regulatory T cells in long-lasting Graves disease. Time point denoted: persistent/refractory GD, antithyroid drugs over 5 years with positive TRAb. Making the TCR library involved RNA that had been extracted from PBMCs. With 5 bases removed from V and 5 bases from J, the gap between germline ends came to 19 bases. This CDR3 contains 16 residues. The germline V gene has CDR1 MNHNS and CDR2 SASEGT.

The source of this sequence is a female donor with Graves disease. Sample: peripheral blood mononuclear cells (PBMCs), taken when the disease was refractory, from a patient treated with antithyroid drugs. This sequence joins TRBV6-1 and TRBJ2-1; possibly TRBD2 for D (5 bases). CDR3 DNA: TGTGCCAGCAGTCCGAATTCCGGGAAGCACAACAATGAGCAGTTCTTC. It translates to CASSPNSGKHNNEQFF.